This T cell receptor beta chain stems from a study of vaccination effects on CD4 cells after COVID-19. For the study at large: Each participant received a vaccine that was either BNT162b2 or mRNA-1273, given as two doses. Study-level findings and limits: Late post-vaccination, clones induced by infection and those induced by vaccine underwent marked clonal contraction.

Measured with immunoSEQ multiplex PCR; TCRdb has only the in-frame clones, and not every one. Among 35,000 to 55,000 clones listed, around 81% were seen once. Comment on this clone: As yet, its antigen is unknown.

Germline V CDR1 and CDR2: MDHEN, SYDVKM. V lost 3 bases and J lost 5, with 13 bases in between. The CDR3 has 15 residues. Prior to sequencing, the ViraFEST assay stimulated PBMC with viral peptide pools, which expanded the antigen-specific CD4+ T cells. Researchers isolated CD4+ T cells once approximately 10 days of culture had elapsed. None of the vaccinated had previously contracted SARS-CoV-2, and their nucleocapsid antibodies tested negative. Half the medium was swapped for IL-2 medium on days 3 and 7. The chain uses TRBV28 and TRBJ1-4; TRBD1 might be the D (5 bases). The sample consisted of CD4+ T cells from PBMCs cultured with SARS-CoV-2 spike peptides, taken before COVID-19 vaccination. This receptor was identified in a human donor who received a COVID-19 vaccine. The CDR3 DNA is TGTGCCAGCAGTTTCACCCTGACAGTAAATGAAAAACTGTTTTTT. Translated: CASSFTLTVNEKLFF.